Shown below are 8 T cell receptor beta chains from a single sample sequenced in a study of blood T cells in healthy people across ages. The second PCR ran about 6 to 12 cycles with a sample-barcoded 5' primer and J-beta primers. Using its own MiXCR run on the 5' RACE reads, TCRdb lists one record per CDR3 protein. The table lists more than 800,000 distinct CDR3 sequences, 45% of them singletons. The specimen sequenced was blood. These receptors were obtained from a woman between 55 and 75 years old in good health.

This clonotype has a handful of counts. This sequence joins TRBV5-1 and TRBJ2-4; perhaps D is TRBD1 or TRBD2 (5 bases each). Germline values: CDR1 SGHRS, CDR2 YFSETQ. This CDR3 region has 14 residues. Trimming removed 0 bases at V and 6 bases at J, with 10 bases between. The CDR3 loop is CASSLVGERNIQYF. The CDR3, as DNA: TGCGCCAGCAGCTTGGTGGGGGAGAGAAACATTCAGTACTTC.

CDR3 sequence reads: CASSLAGGTSEQFF. In nucleotides, the CDR3 is TGTGCCAGCAGCTTGGCAGGAGGGACAAGTGAGCAGTTCTTC. The genes are TRBV5-6 and TRBJ2-1; either TRBD1 or TRBD2 may fit D (6 bases each). The CDR3 extends over 14 amino acids. The V gene lost 0 bases and the J gene lost 9 bases, with 13 bases spanning the gap. The germline V gene has CDR1 SGHDT and CDR2 YYEEEE.

V gene TRBV13 combines with J gene TRBJ2-7; possibly TRBD1 for D (6 bases). With 5 bases removed from V and 4 bases from J, the gap between germline ends came to 15 bases. The CDR3 is 14 amino acids. CDR1 is PRHDT and CDR2 is FYEKMQ in the germline V gene (reference sequence). The CDR3 is CASSPRGSEYEQYF. CDR3 sequence (DNA): TGTGCCAGCAGCCCGAGGGGGAGTGAGTACGAGCAGTACTTC.

The V call is TRBV20-1, the J call TRBJ1-1; 9 bases fit TRBD1. CDR1 and CDR2 (germline): DFQATT, SNEGSKA (reference sequence). Trimming took 5 bases from V and 4 from J; bases not matched to a gene: 8. The CDR3 runs to 14 residues. Here the CDR3 DNA reads TGCAGTGCTGCTACAGGGGGCGGGGTCACTGAAGCTTTCTTT. Amino acids: CSAATGGGVTEAFF.

This clonotype showed up just a few times. The gene calls are TRBV14 and TRBJ2-1; 11 bases line up with TRBD2. Germline V gene data show CDR1 as SGHDN and CDR2 as FVKESK. CDR3 length: 16 amino acids. The V segment lost 3 bases and the J segment 7 bases; nucleotides outside the gene matches: 8. CDR3 region: CASSHAGLAVLNEQFF. The CDR3, as DNA: TGTGCCAGCAGCCATGCGGGACTAGCGGTCCTAAATGAGCAGTTCTTC.

DNA for the CDR3: TGCAGTGCTAGTACTAGCGGGTACAATGAGCAGTACTTC. Protein sequence: CSASTSGYNEQYF. This chain links TRBV20-1 with TRBJ2-7, with TRBD2 identical over 9 bases. J was trimmed by 7 bases and V by 3 bases; bases with no gene match: 7. Germline-derived CDR1 and CDR2 are DFQATT and SNEGSKA (reference sequence). The CDR3 runs 13 residues.

This clonotype was counted between two and nine times. The chain joins TRBV9 to TRBJ2-5; 9 nucleotides align to TRBD1. The CDR3 loop spans 14 amino acids. Germline CDR1 SGDLS, CDR2 YYNGEE. V lost 3 bases and J lost 6; bases outside the gene matches: 6. Here the CDR3 DNA reads TGTGCCAGCAGCGCTGGACAGGGGCGGCAGACCCAGTACTTC. It translates to CASSAGQGRQTQYF. Filled out from reference TRBV9 and TRBJ2-5, the complete variable domain reads DSGVTQTPKHLITATGQRVTLRCSPRSGDLSVYWYQQSLDQGLQFLIQYYNGEERAKGNILERFSAQQFPDLHSELNLSSLELGDSALYFCASSAGQGRQTQYFGPGTRLLVL.

This clonotype was seen a few times. This rearrangement joins TRBV29-1 to TRBJ2-6; 11 positions match TRBD2. The CDR3 runs to 18 residues. The junction had 8 bases not matched to a gene; V was cut back by 4 bases and J by 0 bases. Germline CDR1 SQVTM, CDR2 ANQGSEA. The chain's CDR3 is CSVGQGLAELSGANVLTF. The CDR3 nucleotides are TGCAGCGTTGGGCAGGGACTAGCGGAGCTCTCTGGGGCCAACGTCCTGACTTTC.